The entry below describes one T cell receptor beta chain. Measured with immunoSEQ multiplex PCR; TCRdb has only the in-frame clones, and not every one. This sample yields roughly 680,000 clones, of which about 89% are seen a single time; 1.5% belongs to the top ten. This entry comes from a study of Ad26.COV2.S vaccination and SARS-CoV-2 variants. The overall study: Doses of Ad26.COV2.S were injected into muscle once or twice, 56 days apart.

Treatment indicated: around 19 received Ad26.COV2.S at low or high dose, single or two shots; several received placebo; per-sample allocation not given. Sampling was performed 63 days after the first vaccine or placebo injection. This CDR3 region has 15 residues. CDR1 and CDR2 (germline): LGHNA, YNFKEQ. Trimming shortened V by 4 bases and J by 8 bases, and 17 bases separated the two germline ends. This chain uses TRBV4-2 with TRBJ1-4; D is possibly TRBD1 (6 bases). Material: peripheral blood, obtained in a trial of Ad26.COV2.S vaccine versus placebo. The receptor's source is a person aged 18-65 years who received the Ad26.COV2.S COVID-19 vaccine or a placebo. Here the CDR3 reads CASSPERQGYEKLFF. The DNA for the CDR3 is TGTGCCAGCAGCCCGGAGAGGCAGGGGTACGAAAAACTGTTTTTT.